Given below is one TCR beta chain in context. Other DNA sequences in this sample translate to the same CDR3. This specimen belongs to a study of shared clonotypes between healthy human individuals. Authors' analysis steps: ImmunoSEQ sequences covered only the junction and lacked quality scores; filtering therefore differed. The method was immunoSEQ multiplex PCR; TCRdb's version includes in-frame clones alone and lacks a portion of them. That table gives V, J and clone size, and the DNA gave D and trimming. The sample holds approximately 480,000 clones, roughly 85% seen once. V lost 0 bases and J 0 bases, leaving 5 bases between the germline ends. The length of the CDR3 is 14 residues. Germline lookup yields CDR1 SGDLS and CDR2 YYNGEE.

The rearrangement links TRBV9 to TRBJ2-3, with D unclear. The source is a woman aged 40 to 50 in good health. Some clones in this sample may be carry-over from other donors' samples. Sequencing was done on a sample of PBMCs. The CDR3 is CASSVDPSTDTQYF. CDR3 DNA sequence: TGTGCCAGCAGCGTAGACCCGAGCACAGATACGCAGTATTTT.